The source of this T cell receptor beta chain is a study of regulatory T cells in long-lasting Graves disease. As to time point: newly diagnosed GD, antithyroid drugs for less than 3 months. RNA extracted from PBMCs served as the sequencing template. As a group, patients came from one endocrinology department in Xi'an, China. Assembly of TCR beta libraries relied on iRepertoire HTBI primers together with Arm-PCR of CDR3 regions. TCRdb itself ran the multiplex PCR reads through MiXCR, one entry per CDR3 protein. Among 550,000 or so distinct CDR3 sequences listed, around 13% were seen once. Looked up from germline, CDR1 is DFQATT and CDR2 is SNEGSKA (reference sequence). V lost 5 bases, J lost 7 bases, and 24 bases lay in between. The CDR3 sequence is 15 residues long. The same sample was also studied in work on T cells in Graves' hyperthyroidism and ophthalmopathy.

Sequenced here: peripheral blood mononuclear cells (PBMCs), sampled at new diagnosis, from a patient treated with antithyroid drugs. The chain links TRBV20-1 to TRBJ2-7; a weak D match, TRBD1 (6 bases). The TCR sequence derives from a woman aged 25 to 39 with Graves disease. CDR3 DNA sequence: TGCAGTGCTCAGGGTTCGAGGGGGAGTCTATGGGAGCAGTACTTC. This encodes CSAQGSRGSLWEQYF.